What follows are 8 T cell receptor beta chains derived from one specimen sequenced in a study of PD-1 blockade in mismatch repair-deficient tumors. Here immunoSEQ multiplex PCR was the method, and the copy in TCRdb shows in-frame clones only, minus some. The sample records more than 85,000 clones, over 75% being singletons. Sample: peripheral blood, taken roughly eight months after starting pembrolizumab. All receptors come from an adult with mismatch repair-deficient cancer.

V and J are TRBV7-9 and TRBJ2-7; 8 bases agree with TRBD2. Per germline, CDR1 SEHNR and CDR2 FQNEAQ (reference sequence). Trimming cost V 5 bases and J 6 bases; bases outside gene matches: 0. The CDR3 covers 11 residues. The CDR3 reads CASSREGEQYF. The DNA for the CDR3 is TGTGCCAGCAGCCGGGAGGGCGAGCAGTACTTC.

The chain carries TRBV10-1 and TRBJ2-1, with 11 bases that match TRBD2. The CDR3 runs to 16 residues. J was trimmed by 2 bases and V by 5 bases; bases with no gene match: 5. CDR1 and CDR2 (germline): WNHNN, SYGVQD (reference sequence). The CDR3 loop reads CASSPIAGGTYNEQFF. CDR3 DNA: TGCGCCAGCAGTCCTATAGCGGGAGGGACCTACAATGAGCAGTTCTTC.

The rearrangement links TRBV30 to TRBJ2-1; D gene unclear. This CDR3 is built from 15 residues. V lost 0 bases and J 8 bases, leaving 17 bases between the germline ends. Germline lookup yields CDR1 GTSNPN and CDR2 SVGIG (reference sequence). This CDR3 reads CAWSVRASAPHEQFF. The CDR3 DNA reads TGTGCCTGGAGTGTAAGGGCTAGTGCCCCACATGAGCAGTTCTTC.

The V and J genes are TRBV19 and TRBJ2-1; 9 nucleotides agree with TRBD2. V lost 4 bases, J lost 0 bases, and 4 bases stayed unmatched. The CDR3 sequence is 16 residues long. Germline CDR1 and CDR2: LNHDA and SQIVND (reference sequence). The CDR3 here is CASSNRLADSYNEQFF. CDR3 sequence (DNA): TGTGCCAGTAGTAACCGACTAGCGGACTCCTACAATGAGCAGTTCTTC.

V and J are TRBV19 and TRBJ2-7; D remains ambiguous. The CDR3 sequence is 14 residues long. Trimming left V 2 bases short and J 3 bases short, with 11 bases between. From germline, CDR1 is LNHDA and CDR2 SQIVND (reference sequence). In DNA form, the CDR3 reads TGTGCCAGTAGTATAAGGGCTGGGAACTACGAGCAGTACTTC. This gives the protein CASSIRAGNYEQYF.

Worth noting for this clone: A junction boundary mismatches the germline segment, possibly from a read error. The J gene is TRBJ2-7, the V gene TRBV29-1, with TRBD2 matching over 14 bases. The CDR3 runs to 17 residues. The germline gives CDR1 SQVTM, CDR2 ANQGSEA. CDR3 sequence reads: CSVEGLAGGLFPVEQYF. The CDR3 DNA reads TGCAGCGTCGAAGGACTAGCGGGAGGCCTCTTCCCGGTAGAGCAGTACTTC.

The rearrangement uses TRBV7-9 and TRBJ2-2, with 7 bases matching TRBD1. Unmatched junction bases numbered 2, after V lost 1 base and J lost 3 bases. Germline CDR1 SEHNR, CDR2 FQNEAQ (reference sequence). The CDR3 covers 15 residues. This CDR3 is CASSLVGTDTGELFF. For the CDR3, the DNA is TGTGCCAGCAGCTTAGTCGGGACAGACACCGGGGAGCTGTTTTTT.

CDR3 sequence reads: CASSTDGGGIEQFF. Written as DNA, the CDR3 is TGTGCCAGCAGCACGGACGGTGGGGGTATTGAGCAGTTCTTC. The chain couples TRBV5-4 to TRBJ2-1; either TRBD1 or TRBD2 may fit D (5 bases each). CDR1 is SGHNT and CDR2 is YYREEE in the germline V gene (reference sequence). Trimming took 4 bases from V and 9 from J, leaving 17 bases between them. The CDR3 is made up of 14 amino acids.